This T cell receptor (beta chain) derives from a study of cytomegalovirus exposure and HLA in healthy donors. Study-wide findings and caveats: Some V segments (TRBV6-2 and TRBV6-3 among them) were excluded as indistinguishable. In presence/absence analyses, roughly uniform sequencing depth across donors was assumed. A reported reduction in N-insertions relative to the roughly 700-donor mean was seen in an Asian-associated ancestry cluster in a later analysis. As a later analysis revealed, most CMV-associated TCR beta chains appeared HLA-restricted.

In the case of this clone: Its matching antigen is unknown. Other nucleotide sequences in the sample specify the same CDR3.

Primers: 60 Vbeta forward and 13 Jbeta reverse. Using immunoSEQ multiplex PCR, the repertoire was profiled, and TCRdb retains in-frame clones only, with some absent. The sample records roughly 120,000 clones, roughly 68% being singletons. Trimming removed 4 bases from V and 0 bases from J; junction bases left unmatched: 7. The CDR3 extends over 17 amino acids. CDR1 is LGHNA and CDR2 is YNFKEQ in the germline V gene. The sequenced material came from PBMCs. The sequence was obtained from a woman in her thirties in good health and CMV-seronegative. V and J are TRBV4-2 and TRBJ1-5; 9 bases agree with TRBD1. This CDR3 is CASSLGTGGYSNQPQHF. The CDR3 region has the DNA TGTGCCAGCAGCCTCGGTACAGGGGGCTATAGCAATCAGCCCCAGCATTTT.